Listed below are T cell receptor beta chains from one sample, sequenced in a study of shared clonotypes between healthy human individuals. Sequenced by immunoSEQ multiplex PCR; TCRdb stores in-frame clones only, minus some. The sample has about 2.3 million clones, 85% to 95% seen once. Input material: naive CD4+ T cells from PBMCs. These receptors originate from a man between 18 and 35 years old in good health. Some clones in this sample may be carry-over from other donors' samples. Both conserved end residues are part of each CDR3. A D gene is named only where the DNA matches it firmly. Where a row states a size, it is once, few, many or the class of an expanded clone; other rows omit it.

- - TRBJ2-6 TRBV4-1 TGCGCCAGCAGCCAGGGGTTGCAGGGTAAACTCTCTGGGGCCAACGTCCTGACTTTC CASSQGLQGKLSGANVLTF
- - TRBJ2-3 TRBV9 TGTGCCAGCAGCCCGTTTCCGGGAGCGACAGATACGCAGTATTTT CASSPFPGATDTQYF
- TRBD2 TRBJ2-3 TRBV27 TGTGCCAGCAAGGGACTAGCGGGAGAAGCGGGCACAGATACGCAGTATTTT CASKGLAGEAGTDTQYF
- - TRBJ2-3 TRBV30 TGTGCCTGGACGTCCGAGGGCCCCGAGGCCTCGGATACGCAGTATTTT CAWTSEGPEASDTQYF
- - TRBJ2-1 TRBV2 TGTGCCAGCAGTGAGCGGGGTGAGCAGTTCTTC CASSERGEQFF
- TRBD2 TRBJ2-7 TRBV5-4 TGTGCCAGCAGCTTGGCGGGAGGTTATTACGAGCAGTACTTC CASSLAGGYYEQYF
once - TRBJ2-5 TRBV12-5 TGTGCTAGTGGTTTGTGGGGGCGGGAGACCCAGTACTTC CASGLWGRETQYF
- - TRBJ2-7 TRBV5-5 TGTGCCAGCAGCTTGAGTGTGCCTGGGCTGGCCGAGCAGTACTTC CASSLSVPGLAEQYF
- - TRBJ1-5 TRBV19 TGTGCCAGTAGCACCGAACAGGTTAGCAATCAGCCCCAGCATTTT CASSTEQVSNQPQHF
- - TRBJ2-5 TRBV28 TGTGCCAGCAGCACTGCCGTTCGACAGTTGCAAGAGACCCAGTACTTC CASSTAVRQLQETQYF
- - TRBJ2-1 TRBV28 TGTGCCAGCAGTTTACCTTCCTATAGGGAGCAGTTCTTC CASSLPSYREQFF
once - TRBJ1-2 TRBV14 TGTGCCAGCAGCCAAGCGACAGGCACGTACTATGGCTACACCTTC CASSQATGTYYGYTF
- - TRBJ2-1 TRBV11-3 TGTGCCAGCAGCCTAACGGGCGGGATCGCAGGCGAGCAGTTCTTC CASSLTGGIAGEQFF
- - TRBJ2-1 TRBV6-1 TGTGCCAGCACACGATACAATGAGCAGTTCTTC CASTRYNEQFF
- TRBD1 TRBJ2-7 TRBV6-5 TGTGCCAGCAGTACCTCCGGGACAGGGTCTAACGAGCAGTACTTC CASSTSGTGSNEQYF
- - TRBJ1-2 TRBV18 TGTGCCAGCTCAGCGAACGGTTTTAACTATGGCTACACCTTC CASSANGFNYGYTF
- TRBD2 TRBJ2-3 TRBV7-2 TGTGCCAGCAGCTCGCCAGCGGGAGTCACAGATACGCAGTATTTT CASSSPAGVTDTQYF
- TRBD2 TRBJ2-2 TRBV7-9 TGTGCCAGCAGCCCACTCGGGACTATCAAGACCGGGGAGCTGTTTTTT CASSPLGTIKTGELFF
- - TRBJ1-2 TRBV27 TGTGCCAGCAGTTTATCTCCCAGGGGAACGGGCTACACCTTC CASSLSPRGTGYTF
- TRBD2 TRBJ2-7 TRBV5-4 TGTGCCAGCAGCTTGTTAGCGGGAGGGCCCGAGCAGTACTTC CASSLLAGGPEQYF
once - TRBJ1-1 TRBV7-9 TGTGCCAGCAGCTTCGGGCGGTTAGGACAGCTTATGAACACTGAAGCTTTCTTT CASSFGRLGQLMNTEAFF
- - TRBJ2-5 TRBV9 TGTGCCAGCAGCGTAGACCCGTGGGAGCAGTACTTC CASSVDPWEQYF
- - TRBJ2-7 TRBV28 TGTGCCAGCAGTTTATATCAGGGGACTCCCTACGAGCAGTACTTC CASSLYQGTPYEQYF
- - TRBJ2-5 TRBV28 TGTGCCAGCAGTTCCGCGGGACAACAAGAGACCCAGTACTTC CASSSAGQQETQYF
- - TRBJ1-1 TRBV11-3 TGTGCCAGCAGCGCCACCGGGGGGGTGCCCTTCGACACTGAAGCTTTCTTT CASSATGGVPFDTEAFF
- TRBD1 TRBJ1-3 TRBV29-1 TGCAGCGTTGGGGGAGAACAGGGGAACGGAAACACCATATATTTT CSVGGEQGNGNTIYF
- TRBD1 TRBJ2-7 TRBV5-1 TGCGCCAGCAGCCTGACTGGACAGGGTCTCCACGAGCAGTACTTC CASSLTGQGLHEQYF
- TRBD2 TRBJ2-1 TRBV11-3 TGTGCCAGCAGCCCAGACGGACTAGCGGGTTACAATGAGCAGTTCTTC CASSPDGLAGYNEQFF
- - TRBJ1-2 TRBV7-2 TGTGCCAGCAGCTTAGTCCTTGCGGGAGCTAACTATGGCTACACCTTC CASSLVLAGANYGYTF
- - TRBJ1-5 TRBV7-2 TGTGCCAGCAGCTTAATGTCACCCGACCTGAATCAGCCCCAGCATTTT CASSLMSPDLNQPQHF
- - TRBJ2-7 TRBV5-1 TGCGCCAGCAGTCCACAGAATCCTTCCTACGAGCAGTACTTC CASSPQNPSYEQYF
- - TRBJ1-1 TRBV5-1 TGCGCCAGCCGCGGCCAATGGGGCACTGAAGCTTTCTTT CASRGQWGTEAFF
once - TRBJ1-5 TRBV19 TGTGCCAGCCGCTGGGGGCCCATTAATAGCAATCAGCCCCAGCATTTT CASRWGPINSNQPQHF
- - TRBJ1-4 TRBV28 TGTGCCAGCAGTTTTCGGGGAGGGAATAATGAAAAACTGTTTTTT CASSFRGGNNEKLFF
- TRBD1 TRBJ1-5 TRBV28 TGTGCCAGCAGGACAGGGGCAGTTCAGCCCCAGCATTTT CASRTGAVQPQHF
- - TRBJ1-5 TRBV28 TGTGCCACCGGCGGACGAAATAGCAATCAGCCCCAGCATTTT CATGGRNSNQPQHF
- - TRBJ2-7 TRBV25-1 TGTGCCAGCAGTGCGCGGGGCGGATCCCAAGCCTACGAGCAGTACTTC CASSARGGSQAYEQYF
- - TRBJ1-4 TRBV5-6 TGTGCCAGCAGCGACTACGGGACGTCAAATGAAAAACTGTTTTTT CASSDYGTSNEKLFF
- - TRBJ2-7 TRBV5-4 TGTGCCAGCAGCCCGTCCGGGGGTAGCGGAGTCTACGAGCAGTACTTC CASSPSGGSGVYEQYF
- - TRBJ2-5 TRBV6-1 TGTGCCAGCAGTGAAAGTGTCGGGGGATACCAAGAGACCCAGTACTTC CASSESVGGYQETQYF
- - TRBJ1-2 TRBV7-9 TGTGCCAGCAGCTTAGTCCCGGCAGGGACTAACTATGGCTACACCTTC CASSLVPAGTNYGYTF
- - TRBJ1-2 TRBV5-1 TGCGCCAGCAGCTTTAGGGAAAACTATGGCTACACCTTC CASSFRENYGYTF
- - TRBJ2-6 TRBV28 TGTGCCAGCAGTTTAGGACAGAGGGCTGGGGCCAACGTCCTGACTTTC CASSLGQRAGANVLTF
- - TRBJ1-2 TRBV5-1 TGCGCCAGCAGCTTGGTTCGGGCGAACTATGGCTACACCTTC CASSLVRANYGYTF
- - TRBJ2-1 TRBV5-1 TGCGCCAGCAGCTTGGATGGGACGAACAATGAGCAGTTCTTC CASSLDGTNNEQFF
- - TRBJ1-6 TRBV15 TGTGCCACCAGCAGAGATCAAATGACAAATTCACCCCTCCACTTT CATSRDQMTNSPLHF
- - TRBJ2-1 TRBV5-1 TGCGCCAGCAGCTTCTTCGGGCTAGCCAGCTACAATGAGCAGTTCTTC CASSFFGLASYNEQFF
- - TRBJ2-1 TRBV4-1 TGCGCCAGCAGCCAAGGGGGGTACAATGAGCAGTTCTTC CASSQGGYNEQFF
- - TRBJ1-1 TRBV5-1 TGCGCCAGCGGGGTTGCGATCGGCACTGAAGCTTTCTTT CASGVAIGTEAFF
once - TRBJ2-7 TRBV7-3 TGTGCCAGCAGCTTAACGGGCCAGCCTTTTCACGAGCAGTACTTC CASSLTGQPFHEQYF
- TRBD1 TRBJ1-1 TRBV30 TGTGCCTGGAGTGTATGGGGCAGGGGGCTAAACACTGAAGCTTTCTTT CAWSVWGRGLNTEAFF
- - TRBJ1-1 TRBV5-1 TGCGCCAGCAGCTTGGTAGGGCGCGGGGAATGGACTGAAGCTTTCTTT CASSLVGRGEWTEAFF
- - TRBJ2-2 TRBV28 TGTGCCAGCAGTTTCCCTCCCCGAGGACTGAACACCGGGGAGCTGTTTTTT CASSFPPRGLNTGELFF